The 28 T cell receptor beta chains presented below share a single source sample, sequenced in a study of T-cell reconstitution after alpha-beta-depleted transplantation in children. Construction of the TCRbeta library involved unique molecular identifiers. One entry per CDR3 protein, called by TCRdb with MiXCR from the PCR reads. In the table there are about 300,000 distinct CDR3 sequences, roughly 9.1% of which are singletons. This specimen was PBMCs, taken before TCRalphabeta/CD19-depleted stem cell transplant. The receptors come from a boy in the first two years of life with acute myeloid leukemia, due to receive a stem cell transplant.

This clonotype was counted ten times or more. This chain links TRBV20-1 with TRBJ1-1; 7 bases align to TRBD1. In germline, CDR1 is DFQATT, CDR2 SNEGSKA (reference sequence). V dropped 0 bases and J dropped 4; count of bases not matched to a gene: 5. The length of the CDR3 is 14 residues. CDR3 residues: CSARDMRQGTEAFF. In nucleotides, the CDR3 is TGCAGTGCTAGAGATATGAGACAGGGCACTGAAGCTTTCTTT.

This clonotype was counted at least ten times. The rearrangement uses TRBV28 and TRBJ1-3, with D perhaps matching TRBD1 (5 bases). V shed 5 bases and J shed 2 bases, with 13 bases lying between them. The CDR3 has 15 amino acids. CDR1 and CDR2 (germline): MDHEN, SYDVKM. The CDR3 nucleotides read TGTGCCAGCAGTCCCCTTCTCAGGGCTGGAAACACCATATATTTT. Translated: CASSPLLRAGNTIYF. Combining the CDR3 with reference TRBV28 and TRBJ1-3 gives the whole variable domain DVKVTQSSRYLVKRTGEKVFLECVQDMDHENMFWYRQDPGLGLRLIYFSYDVKMKEKGDIPEGYSVSREKKERFSLILESASTNQTSMYLCASSPLLRAGNTIYFGEGSWLTVV.

The table lists this clonotype with many counts. The chain employs TRBV11-2 and TRBJ2-7; D gene uncertain. The CDR3 is 14 residues long. Germline V lookup: CDR1 SGHAT, CDR2 FQNNGV. V gave up 5 bases and J gave up 3 bases, with 14 bases separating them. The CDR3 reads CASSPAFSGYEQYF. The CDR3 DNA follows: TGTGCCAGCAGCCCCGCCTTTTCCGGCTACGAGCAGTACTTC.

This chain joins TRBV11-1 and TRBJ1-5; 8 bases line up with TRBD1. Losses at the gene ends were 1 base for V and 3 bases for J; bases not matched to a gene: 14. The CDR3 is 19 amino acids. The germline CDR1 and CDR2 sequences are SGHAT and FQDESV (reference sequence). The CDR3 spells CASSLVLGPDRVNNQPQHF. DNA of the CDR3: TGTGCCAGCAGCTTAGTATTGGGGCCGGACAGGGTTAACAATCAGCCCCAGCATTTT.

This clonotype was detected many times. This CDR3 reads CAISGQGVDEQYF. DNA of the CDR3: TGTGCCATCAGCGGACAGGGTGTTGACGAGCAGTACTTC. The chain joins TRBV10-3 to TRBJ2-7, with TRBD1 identical over 8 bases. The CDR3 contains 13 residues. The germline V gene has CDR1 ENHRY and CDR2 SYGVKD. The V segment lost 6 bases and the J segment 5 bases; nucleotides outside the gene matches: 6.

The table lists this clonotype with a few counts. The V and J genes are TRBV5-1 and TRBJ1-2; D not resolved. This CDR3 region has 14 residues. The germline V gene has CDR1 SGHRS and CDR2 YFSETQ. V was shortened by 0 bases and J by 4 bases, with 10 bases between the two germline ends. Written as DNA, the CDR3 is TGCGCCAGCAGCTTGGGAGGGCTCGGCTATGGCTACACCTTC. It translates to CASSLGGLGYGYTF.

This clonotype was found many times. V gene TRBV23-1 combines with J gene TRBJ2-7; maybe TRBD1 (7 bases). TRBV23-1 is assigned to the ORF class and has an uncertain function. This CDR3 is 17 amino acids long. Trimming stripped 0 bases from V and 2 bases from J, with 17 bases between. CDR3 sequence (DNA): TGCGCCAGCAGTCAATCGGAGGGGACAGATCCGCCCTACGAGCAGTACTTC. Translation: CASSQSEGTDPPYEQYF.

This clonotype came up a few times. This chain joins TRBV5-1 and TRBJ2-1; 8 bases are shared with TRBD2. The CDR3 length is 13 residues. V lost 4 bases to trimming and J lost 10 bases; unmatched junction nucleotides: 7. Germline CDR1 reads SGHRS; CDR2 reads YFSETQ. The CDR3 DNA reads TGCGCCAGCAGCACCGGGACTAGTAAGGAGCAGTTCTTC. Its translation: CASSTGTSKEQFF.

This clonotype appeared a single time. The chain carries TRBV20-1 and TRBJ2-3, with 10 bases lining up with TRBD2. The CDR3 contains 16 residues. Germline CDR1 is DFQATT and CDR2 is SNEGSKA (reference sequence). DNA for the CDR3: TGCAGCTTACTAGCGGGATTCAGTGCTAGCACAGATACGCAGTATTTT. Translating it yields CSLLAGFSASTDTQYF.

This clonotype was seen repeatedly, ten times or more. The chain recombines TRBV20-1 with TRBJ2-1; no clear D. Looked up from germline, CDR1 is DFQATT and CDR2 is SNEGSKA (reference sequence). Trimming took off 0 bases at V and 11 bases at J, with 20 bases between the two ends. CDR3 length: 15 residues. CDR3 amino acids: CSARDPLYRALQQFF. The CDR3 nucleotides read TGCAGTGCTAGAGATCCGTTGTACCGGGCTCTCCAGCAGTTCTTC.

This clonotype was picked up many times. This chain links TRBV20-1 with TRBJ2-7, with unresolved D. Trimming removed 5 bases from V and 6 bases from J, with 11 bases in between. Germline CDR1 reads DFQATT; CDR2 reads SNEGSKA (reference sequence). This CDR3 region has 11 residues. The CDR3 region has the DNA TGCAGTGCTTTTCGACGGAGCGAGCAGTACTTC. Translated, it gives CSAFRRSEQYF.

This clonotype was picked up many times. The V and J genes are TRBV5-1 and TRBJ2-5; weak D call: TRBD1 (5 bases). This CDR3 has 16 amino acids. V lost 1 base, J lost 4 bases, and 17 bases lay in between. Germline-derived CDR1 and CDR2 are SGHRS and YFSETQ. The CDR3 DNA reads TGCGCCAGCAGCTTGCCAGTAGCAGGGCCACGAGAGACCCAGTACTTC. It encodes CASSLPVAGPRETQYF. Supplemented by reference TRBV5-1 and TRBJ2-5, the full variable domain reads KAGVTQTPRYLIKTRGQQVTLSCSPISGHRSVSWYQQTPGQGLQFLFEYFSETQRNKGNFPGRFSGRQFSNSRSEMNVSTLELGDSALYLCASSLPVAGPRETQYFGPGTRLLVL.

At least ten counts were recorded for this clonotype. CDR3 bases: TGTGCCAGCAGCTTGGCGGGACGGGAAGCTTTCTTT. This translates into CASSLAGREAFF. This chain joins TRBV5-6 and TRBJ1-1, with a possible D match to TRBD1 (5 bases). The germline V and J ends were trimmed by 0 bases and 8 bases, with 8 bases remaining between them. The CDR3 totals 12 residues. From germline, CDR1 is SGHDT and CDR2 YYEEEE.

In its sample, this clonotype was seen a few times. V and J are TRBV12-3 or TRBV12-4 and TRBJ2-7; 9 nucleotides agree with TRBD2. The V segment lost 4 bases and the J segment 1 base; nucleotides outside the gene matches: 11. CDR3 size: 17 residues. The CDR3 loop is CASSSPSGLAYSYEQYF. DNA of the CDR3: TGTGCCAGCAGTTCTCCCTCGGGACTAGCCTATTCCTACGAGCAGTACTTC.

In its sample, this clonotype was seen many times. J is TRBJ2-2 and V is TRBV15; 9 nucleotides match TRBD2. V lost 7 bases and J lost 5; bases outside the gene matches: 11. The germline gives CDR1 LNHNV, CDR2 YYDKDF (reference sequence). CDR3 size: 16 residues. The CDR3 protein is CATTHSGRSGTGELFF. The CDR3 DNA is TGTGCCACCACCCACAGCGGGAGGTCGGGAACCGGGGAGCTGTTTTTT.

There are a few counts of this clonotype. The chain couples TRBV27 to TRBJ2-1; 12 nucleotides match TRBD2. This CDR3 comprises 17 residues. Germline CDR1 MNHEY, CDR2 SMNVEV (reference sequence). V was pared by 3 bases and J by 1 base, with 4 bases of the junction left unmatched. In nucleotides, the CDR3 is TGTGCCAGCAGTTTGGGGACTAGCGGGCCTTCCTACAATGAGCAGTTCTTC. Protein sequence: CASSLGTSGPSYNEQFF.

In the case of this clonotype: A far larger clone lies a single base away; this is likely a read error. The missing conserved phenylalanine or tryptophan at the end of this CDR3 makes a read error likely. The rearrangement joins TRBV11-2 to TRBJ2-7; the D gene is possibly TRBD2 (6 bases). The germline V and J ends were trimmed by 5 bases and 6 bases, with 8 bases remaining between them. The CDR3 loop spans 11 amino acids. CDR1 and CDR2 (germline): SGHAT, FQNNGV. This CDR3 reads CASSPGVEQYL. CDR3 sequence (DNA): TGTGCCAGCAGCCCGGGGGTCGAGCAGTACCTC.

This clonotype occurred many times. This rearrangement joins TRBV4-2 to TRBJ2-2; 8 nucleotides line up with TRBD2. V dropped 0 bases and J dropped 5; count of bases not matched to a gene: 5. The CDR3 length is 16 residues. Per the germline V gene, CDR1 is LGHNA and CDR2 is YNFKEQ. CDR3 protein: CASSQDALAGTGELFF. DNA of the CDR3: TGTGCCAGCAGCCAAGATGCCCTAGCGGGTACCGGGGAGCTGTTTTTT.

This clonotype was observed at least ten times. V and J are TRBV7-9 and TRBJ2-4, with 7 bases that match TRBD1. This CDR3 is built from 15 residues. Germline values: CDR1 SEHNR, CDR2 FQNEAQ (reference sequence). Trimming at V came to 0 bases and at J to 3 bases, leaving 2 bases not matched to a gene. The CDR3 sequence: CASSLAAGGKNIQYF. Here the CDR3 DNA reads TGTGCCAGCAGCTTAGCCGCAGGGGGCAAAAACATTCAGTACTTC. The variable domain in full, with the rest retrieved from reference TRBV7-9 and TRBJ2-4, is DTGVSQNPRHKITKRGQNVTFRCDPISEHNRLYWYRQTLGQGPEFLTYFQNEAQLEKSRLLSDRFSAERPKGSFSTLEIQRTEQGDSAMYLCASSLAAGGKNIQYFGAGTRLSVL.

The chain employs TRBV29-1 and TRBJ2-7, with D uncertain. The CDR3 totals 13 residues. V lost 0 bases, J lost 0 bases, and 6 bases lay in between. In germline, CDR1 is SQVTM, CDR2 ANQGSEA. The CDR3 spells CSVEDSCSYEQYF. The CDR3 nucleotides read TGCAGCGTTGAAGATTCGTGCTCCTACGAGCAGTACTTC.

V gene TRBV15 combines with J gene TRBJ2-2; D uncertain. The germline CDR1 and CDR2 sequences are LNHNV and YYDKDF (reference sequence). V gave up 0 bases and J gave up 0 bases, with 11 bases separating them. The CDR3 consists of 17 residues. The CDR3 sequence is CATSRDLLTANTGELFF. In DNA, the CDR3 is TGTGCCACCAGCAGAGATCTCCTAACAGCGAACACCGGGGAGCTGTTTTTT.

This clonotype has a count of ten or more. V is TRBV7-3 and J is TRBJ1-1; D call uncertain. Germline CDR1 reads SGHTA; CDR2 reads FQGTGA. V lost 1 base and J 4 bases, leaving 7 bases between the germline ends. The CDR3 has 13 amino acids. CDR3 in amino acids: CASSLMAATEAFF. The CDR3, as DNA: TGTGCCAGCAGCTTAATGGCAGCCACTGAAGCTTTCTTT.

In this sample, this clonotype turned up many times. V is TRBV11-2 and J is TRBJ2-3; 10 bases are shared with TRBD2. J was trimmed by 6 bases and V by 1 base; bases with no gene match: 10. Per the germline V gene, CDR1 is SGHAT and CDR2 is FQNNGV. The CDR3 contains 17 residues. The CDR3 nucleotides read TGTGCCAGCAGCTTAGGTCGGACTAGCGGAGATGGGGATACGCAGTATTTT. It codes for CASSLGRTSGDGDTQYF.

Note on this clonotype: It may be a read error: a sequence one base away is much more abundant. The chain combines TRBV29-1 with TRBJ1-2; D is uncertain. This CDR3 is 10 amino acids long. With 5 bases removed from V and 8 bases from J, the gap between germline ends came to 9 bases. Germline assignment: CDR1 SQVTM and CDR2 ANQGSEA. Here the CDR3 reads CSVNRRGYTF. The CDR3 DNA sequence: TGCAGCGTTAATCGGAGAGGCTACACCTTC. Full variable domain (rest looked up from reference TRBV29-1 and TRBJ1-2): SAVISQKPSRDICQRGTSLTIQCQVDSQVTMMFWYRQQPGQSLTLIATANQGSEATYESGFVIDKFPISRPNLTFSTLTVSNMSPEDSSIYLCSVNRRGYTFGSGTRLTVV.

This clonotype was seen only a few times. V usage is TRBV27 and J usage is TRBJ2-2; D unresolved. Germline CDR1 reads MNHEY; CDR2 reads SMNVEV (reference sequence). The germline V and J ends were trimmed by 0 bases and 1 base, with 6 bases remaining between them. The CDR3 totals 15 residues. CDR3 nucleotide sequence: TGTGCCAGCAGTTTATCAGGGTTGAACACCGGGGAGCTGTTTTTT. Protein: CASSLSGLNTGELFF.

This clonotype was seen repeatedly, ten times or more. The rearrangement uses TRBV3-1 and TRBJ2-4; either TRBD1 or TRBD2 may supply D (5 bases each). Trimming took off 2 bases at V and 3 bases at J, with 11 bases between the two ends. CDR3 length equals 15 residues. Germline CDR1 is LGHDT and CDR2 is YNNKEL (reference sequence). CDR3 loop: CASSQRGESKNIQYF. CDR3 DNA: TGTGCCAGCAGCCAAAGGGGAGAGAGCAAAAACATTCAGTACTTC.

V and J are TRBV10-3 and TRBJ1-5, with TRBD1 matching over 11 bases. V dropped 4 bases and J dropped 5; count of bases not matched to a gene: 4. The CDR3 consists of 15 residues. CDR1 and CDR2 from the germline V gene are ENHRY and SYGVKD. The CDR3 DNA reads TGTGCCATCAGTGCGGACAGGGGGCTAGATCAGCCCCAGCATTTT. Amino acids: CAISADRGLDQPQHF.

Ten or more counts support this clonotype. The V call is TRBV20-1, the J call TRBJ2-3, with D tentatively TRBD2 (6 bases). The CDR3 is 16 residues long. Germline CDR1 and CDR2: DFQATT and SNEGSKA (reference sequence). V was shortened by 6 bases and J by 3 bases, with 22 bases between the two germline ends. CDR3 sequence: CSAPSRGAGGTDTQYF. In nucleotides, the CDR3 is TGCAGTGCCCCGTCCCGAGGGGCCGGGGGAACAGATACGCAGTATTTT.